The 8 T cell receptor beta chains in this list originate from one sample, sequenced in a study of T cell responses to AZD1222 COVID-19 vaccine. Using immunoSEQ multiplex PCR, the repertoire was profiled, and TCRdb retains in-frame clones only, with some absent. This sample has fewer than 120,000 clones, with approximately 94% found just once. This material consisted of peripheral blood, taken 28 days after the second AZD1222 dose. The receptors originated from an adult who received the AZD1222 COVID-19 vaccine.

This chain joins TRBV19 and TRBJ2-5; TRBD1 might be the D (6 bases). CDR3 length: 14 residues. Deletions cut 4 bases from V and 2 bases from J, with 11 bases between. Germline assignment: CDR1 LNHDA and CDR2 SQIVND (reference sequence). The CDR3 DNA follows: TGTGCCAGTAGTAGCGGACAGTTACAAGAGACCCAGTACTTC. This codes for CASSSGQLQETQYF.

This clone has just a few counts. The J gene is TRBJ2-3, the V gene TRBV29-1; 9 positions match TRBD2. Trimming cost V 7 bases and J 6 bases; bases outside gene matches: 14. CDR3 length: 15 amino acids. CDR1 SQVTM and CDR2 ANQGSEA come from the germline V gene. This chain's CDR3 is CSAAGGRYYKDTQYF. DNA of the CDR3: TGCAGCGCCGCGGGGGGGCGGTATTATAAGGATACGCAGTATTTT.

The genes are TRBV14 and TRBJ1-5; D may be TRBD1 (5 bases). Germline V gene sequence: CDR1 SGHDN, CDR2 FVKESK. Trimming removed 2 bases at V and 5 bases at J, with 10 bases between. The CDR3 contains 14 residues. The CDR3 is CASSQWRGDQPQHF. CDR3 bases: TGTGCCAGCAGCCAATGGAGGGGTGATCAGCCCCAGCATTTT.

The chain combines TRBV6-4 with TRBJ2-3; TRBD2 agrees at 7 bases. The junction had 6 bases not matched to a gene; V was cut back by 0 bases and J by 3 bases. The CDR3 length is 16 residues. The germline V gene has CDR1 MRHNA and CDR2 SNTAGT. The CDR3 here is CASSDSSGGGTDTQYF. The CDR3 region has the DNA TGTGCCAGCAGTGACTCGTCTGGGGGGGGGACAGATACGCAGTATTTT.

The rearrangement joins TRBV29-1 to TRBJ2-1; tentative D call: TRBD1 (8 bases). The CDR3 runs 13 residues. V was clipped by 3 bases and J by 9 bases, with 15 bases between them. Germline lookup yields CDR1 SQVTM and CDR2 ANQGSEA. This CDR3 reads CSVEQQGGFEQFF. The CDR3 nucleotides are TGCAGCGTTGAGCAACAGGGGGGGTTTGAGCAGTTCTTC.

CDR3 region: CAVGTATGRQNTEAFF. CDR3 sequence (DNA): TGTGCCGTCGGTACGGCGACTGGACGACAGAACACTGAAGCTTTCTTT. V gene TRBV7-7 combines with J gene TRBJ1-1; D is unresolved. V lost 11 bases and J 1 base, leaving 23 bases between the germline ends. Germline CDR1 and CDR2: SSHAT and FNYEAQ (reference sequence). There are 16 residues in the CDR3.

The chain joins TRBV15 to TRBJ1-3; D may be TRBD1 (5 bases). The CDR3 consists of 16 residues. V was pared by 0 bases and J by 0 bases, with 9 bases between. CDR1 is LNHNV, CDR2 YYDKDF, per germline (reference sequence). The chain's CDR3 is CATSRETARSGNTIYF. The CDR3 bases are TGTGCCACCAGCAGAGAGACAGCTCGCTCTGGAAACACCATATATTTT.

This chain uses TRBV12-3 or TRBV12-4 with TRBJ1-1; tentatively, D is TRBD1 (6 bases). The CDR3 is made up of 13 amino acids. The V end was cut by 6 bases, the J end by 0 bases, with 8 bases between. The CDR3 DNA reads TGTGCCAGCAGCAGACAGGTGAACACTGAAGCTTTCTTT. Protein: CASSRQVNTEAFF.